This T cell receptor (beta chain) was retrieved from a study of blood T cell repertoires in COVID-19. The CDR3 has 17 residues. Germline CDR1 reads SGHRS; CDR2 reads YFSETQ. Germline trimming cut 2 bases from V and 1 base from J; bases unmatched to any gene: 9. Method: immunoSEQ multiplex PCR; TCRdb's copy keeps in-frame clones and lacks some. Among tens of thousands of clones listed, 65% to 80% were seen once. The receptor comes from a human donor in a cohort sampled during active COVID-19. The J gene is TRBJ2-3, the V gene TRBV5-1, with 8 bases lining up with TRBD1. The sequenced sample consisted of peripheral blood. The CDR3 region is CASSFFSPGQGTDTQYF. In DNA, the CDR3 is TGCGCCAGCAGCTTTTTTTCCCCGGGACAGGGCACAGATACGCAGTATTTT.